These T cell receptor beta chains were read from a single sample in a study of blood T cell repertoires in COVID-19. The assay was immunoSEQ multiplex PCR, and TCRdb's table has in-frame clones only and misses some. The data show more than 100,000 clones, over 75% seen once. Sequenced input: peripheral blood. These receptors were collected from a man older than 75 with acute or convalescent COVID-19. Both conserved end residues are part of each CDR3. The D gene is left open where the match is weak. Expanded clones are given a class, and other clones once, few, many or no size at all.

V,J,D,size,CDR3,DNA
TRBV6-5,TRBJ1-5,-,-,CASSSTGGGNQPQHF,TGTGCCAGCAGCTCCACGGGGGGTGGCAATCAGCCCCAGCATTTT
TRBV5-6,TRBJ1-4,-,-,CASSLDSRKTTNEKLFF,TGTGCCAGCAGCTTGGACAGCAGGAAAACAACTAATGAAAAACTGTTTTTT
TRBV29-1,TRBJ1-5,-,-,CSVESANQPQHF,TGCAGCGTTGAAAGCGCAAATCAGCCCCAGCATTTT
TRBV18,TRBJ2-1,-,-,CASSLGQPDEQFF,TGTGCCAGCTCACTTGGACAACCCGATGAGCAGTTCTTC
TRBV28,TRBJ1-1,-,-,CASSRQDMNTEAFF,TGTGCCAGCAGTCGACAGGACATGAACACTGAAGCTTTCTTT
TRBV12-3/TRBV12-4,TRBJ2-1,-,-,CASSSYNEQFF,TGTGCCAGCAGTTCGTACAATGAGCAGTTCTTC
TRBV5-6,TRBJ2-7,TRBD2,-,CASSPTTSGRAYEQYF,TGTGCCAGCAGCCCGACGACTAGCGGGAGGGCCTACGAGCAGTACTTC
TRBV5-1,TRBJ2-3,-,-,CASSGQGDTQYF,TGCGCCAGCAGCGGGCAGGGGGATACGCAGTATTTT
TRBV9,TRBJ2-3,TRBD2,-,CASSVGTSGTQYF,TGTGCCAGCAGCGTAGGTACTAGCGGTACGCAGTATTTT
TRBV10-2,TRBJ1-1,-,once,CARIQGLMTEAFF,TGCGCCAGGATACAGGGCTTGATGACTGAAGCTTTCTTT
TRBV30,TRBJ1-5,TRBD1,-,CALGQGAGYSNQPQHF,TGTGCCCTTGGACAGGGGGCTGGCTATAGCAATCAGCCCCAGCATTTT
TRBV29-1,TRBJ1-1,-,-,CSVEDVQGAGTEAFF,TGCAGCGTTGAAGATGTCCAGGGCGCCGGCACTGAAGCTTTCTTT
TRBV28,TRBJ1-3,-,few,CASSHSTVPNTIYF,TGTGCCAGCAGCCACAGCACCGTCCCGAACACCATATATTTT
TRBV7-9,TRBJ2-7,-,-,CASSFGGGPGGEQYF,TGTGCCAGCAGCTTTGGCGGGGGCCCCGGCGGCGAGCAGTACTTC
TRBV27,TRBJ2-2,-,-,CASSFIQAGSTGELFF,TGTGCCAGCAGTTTCATCCAGGCGGGGAGCACCGGGGAGCTGTTTTTT
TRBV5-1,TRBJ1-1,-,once,CASSLGQTNTEAFF,TGCGCCAGCAGCTTGGGACAGACGAACACTGAAGCTTTCTTT
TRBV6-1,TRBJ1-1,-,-,CASSEGPRKNTEAFF,TGTGCCAGCAGTGAAGGCCCCAGGAAGAACACTGAAGCTTTCTTT
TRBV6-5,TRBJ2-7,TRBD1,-,CASRKRSTGPHEQYF,TGTGCCAGCAGAAAAAGATCGACAGGGCCCCACGAGCAGTACTTC
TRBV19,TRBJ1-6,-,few,CASKSPPSNSPLHF,TGTGCCAGTAAGAGCCCACCTTCGAATTCACCCCTCCACTTT
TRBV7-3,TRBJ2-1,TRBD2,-,CASSKGLADEQFF,TGTGCCAGCAGCAAAGGACTAGCTGATGAGCAGTTCTTC
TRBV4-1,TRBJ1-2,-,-,CASSQSDNYGYTF,TGCGCCAGCAGCCAATCAGATAACTATGGCTACACCTTC
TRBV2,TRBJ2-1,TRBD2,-,CASSLGGGVYNEQFF,TGTGCCAGCAGTCTTGGCGGGGGGGTCTACAATGAGCAGTTCTTC
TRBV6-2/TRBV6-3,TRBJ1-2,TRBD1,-,CASSGGTGGSYGYTF,TGTGCCAGCAGTGGAGGGACAGGAGGATCCTATGGCTACACCTTC
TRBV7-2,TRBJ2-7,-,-,CASSLDGGYEQYF,TGTGCCAGCAGCTTAGACGGGGGTTACGAGCAGTACTTC
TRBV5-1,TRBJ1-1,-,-,CASSPGSARGNTEAFF,TGCGCCAGCAGCCCGGGTTCGGCCAGGGGAAACACTGAAGCTTTCTTT
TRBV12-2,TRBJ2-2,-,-,CASRLFPRVGAPGELFF,TGTGCAAGTCGCTTATTTCCGAGGGTAGGAGCACCGGGAGAGCTGTTTTTT
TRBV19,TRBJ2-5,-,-,CASRDSRQETQYF,TGTGCCAGTAGGGACAGCCGCCAAGAGACCCAGTACTTC
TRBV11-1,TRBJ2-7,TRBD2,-,CASSSAGGRHEQYF,TGTGCCAGCAGCTCGGCGGGAGGGCGGCACGAGCAGTACTTC
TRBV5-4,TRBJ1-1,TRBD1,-,CASSAGGRATEAFF,TGTGCCAGCAGCGCAGGGGGCCGGGCCACTGAAGCTTTCTTT
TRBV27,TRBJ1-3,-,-,CASSLGASGNTIYF,TGTGCCAGCAGTTTAGGAGCATCTGGAAACACCATATATTTT
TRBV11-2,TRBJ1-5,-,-,CASSNRHGGNQPQHF,TGTGCCAGCAGCAACCGACATGGCGGGAATCAGCCCCAGCATTTT
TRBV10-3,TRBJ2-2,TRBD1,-,CAISGDRDTGELFF,TGTGCCATCAGCGGGGACAGGGACACCGGGGAGCTGTTTTTT
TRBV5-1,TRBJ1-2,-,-,CASRQDTYGYTF,TGCGCCAGCAGACAGGATACCTATGGCTACACCTTC
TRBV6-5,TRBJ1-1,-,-,CASTGPFFTEAFF,TGTGCCAGCACAGGGCCATTCTTCACTGAAGCTTTCTTT
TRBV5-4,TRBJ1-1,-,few,CASSQAGVHTEAFF,TGTGCCAGCAGCCAAGCCGGGGTGCACACTGAAGCTTTCTTT
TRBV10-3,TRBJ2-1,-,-,CAIQDPGLLHNEQFF,TGTGCCATCCAGGACCCGGGACTCCTACACAATGAGCAGTTCTTC
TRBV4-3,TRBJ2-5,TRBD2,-,CASSMSGRALETQYF,TGCGCCAGCAGTATGAGCGGGAGGGCCCTCGAGACCCAGTACTTC
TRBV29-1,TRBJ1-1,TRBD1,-,CSGDRGSTEAFF,TGCAGCGGGGACAGGGGGAGTACTGAAGCTTTCTTT
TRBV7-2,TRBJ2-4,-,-,CASSPLKNIQYF,TGTGCCAGCAGCCCACTTAAAAACATTCAGTACTTC
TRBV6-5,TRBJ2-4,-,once,CASSAPGSSDIQYF,TGTGCCAGCAGCGCTCCGGGAAGTTCAGACATTCAGTACTTC
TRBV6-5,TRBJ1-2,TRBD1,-,CASSWGQGARGYTF,TGTGCCAGCAGCTGGGGACAGGGGGCGCGAGGCTACACCTTC
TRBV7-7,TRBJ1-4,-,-,CASSRSLENEKLFF,TGTGCCAGCAGCCGATCTCTGGAGAATGAAAAACTGTTTTTT
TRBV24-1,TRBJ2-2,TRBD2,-,CATRGLATGELFF,TGTGCCACCCGGGGACTAGCGACCGGGGAGCTGTTTTTT
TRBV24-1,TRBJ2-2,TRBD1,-,CATSDSGTGGPGELFF,TGTGCCACCAGCGACTCCGGGACAGGGGGGCCCGGGGAGCTGTTTTTT
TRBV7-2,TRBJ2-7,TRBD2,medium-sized,CASSLDLGLAGVRYF,TGTGCCAGCAGCTTAGATTTGGGACTAGCGGGAGTCAGGTACTTC
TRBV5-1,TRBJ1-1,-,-,CASSQGQNTEAFF,TGCGCCAGCAGCCAGGGACAGAACACTGAAGCTTTCTTT